This note documents a single T cell receptor (beta chain) sequence. These data belong to a study of T cell changes during pregnancy in multiple sclerosis. Germline V gene lookup returns CDR1 GTSNPN and CDR2 SVGIG (reference sequence). This CDR3 comprises 11 residues. V was cut by 4 bases and J by 8 bases, with 11 bases left in between. TCRdb's table, derived via immunoSEQ multiplex PCR, lists solely in-frame clones and lacks some. The sample shows about 68,000 clones, roughly 94% of them seen only once. The sequencing here drew on peripheral blood, taken in the second trimester of pregnancy. The clonotype comes from a female donor in good health, enrolled as a control in a pregnancy study. This chain joins TRBV30 and TRBJ1-1; a weak D match, TRBD1 (5 bases). This CDR3 reads CAWNWRDEAFF. In nucleotides, the CDR3 is TGTGCCTGGAATTGGAGGGACGAAGCTTTCTTT.